This T cell receptor beta chain was recorded in a study of cytomegalovirus exposure and HLA in healthy donors. Primers: 60 Vbeta forward and 13 Jbeta reverse. Sequenced by immunoSEQ multiplex PCR; TCRdb stores in-frame clones only, minus some. The sample lists fewer than 200,000 clones; around 74% were seen once. V was clipped by 5 bases and J by 2 bases, with 13 bases between them. The CDR3 consists of 14 residues. Germline lookup yields CDR1 LGHNA and CDR2 YSLEER. Of note for this clone: Its antigen is as yet unknown.

Findings and limits, study-wide: According to a later analysis, most TCR beta chains associated with CMV appeared HLA-restricted.

The source material was PBMCs. This TCR derives from a man younger than 35 in good health and CMV-seronegative. This chain links TRBV4-3 with TRBJ2-7; D perhaps matches TRBD1 (6 bases). CDR3 residues: CASSGWQGPYEQYF. In DNA form, the CDR3 reads TGCGCCAGCAGCGGTTGGCAGGGGCCCTACGAGCAGTACTTC.